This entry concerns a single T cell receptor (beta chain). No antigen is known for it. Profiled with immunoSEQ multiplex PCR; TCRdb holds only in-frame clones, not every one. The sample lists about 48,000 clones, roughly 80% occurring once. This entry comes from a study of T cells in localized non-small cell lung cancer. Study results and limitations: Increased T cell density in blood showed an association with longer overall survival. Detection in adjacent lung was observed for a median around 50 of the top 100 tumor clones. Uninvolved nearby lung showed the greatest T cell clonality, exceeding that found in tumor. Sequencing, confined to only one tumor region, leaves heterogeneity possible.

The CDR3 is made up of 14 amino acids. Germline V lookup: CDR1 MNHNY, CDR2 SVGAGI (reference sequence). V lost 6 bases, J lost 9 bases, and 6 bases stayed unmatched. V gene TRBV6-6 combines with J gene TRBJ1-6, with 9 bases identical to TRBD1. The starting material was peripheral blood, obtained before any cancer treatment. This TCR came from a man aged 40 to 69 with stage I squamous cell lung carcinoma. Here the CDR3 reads CASRGDRAFSPLHF. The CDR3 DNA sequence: TGTGCCAGCAGAGGGGACAGGGCCTTTTCACCCCTCCACTTT.